This T cell receptor (beta chain) was sequenced for a study of PD-L1 blockade in urothelial cancer. For the study at large: Male patients with bladder-origin urothelial cancer numbered about nine tenths of the roughly 30. Blood analyses occurred 3 weeks (second dose) and 6 weeks post treatment start.

The CDR3 has 11 residues. The J segment lost 9 bases and the V segment lost 10 bases, leaving 6 bases of the junction unmatched. Germline lookup yields CDR1 MNHEY and CDR2 SMNVEV (reference sequence). Each PCR had synthetic TCR analog templates added to it as a spike-in. The assay was immunoSEQ multiplex PCR, and TCRdb's table has in-frame clones only and misses some. The sample records 29,000 or so clones, approximately 87% being singletons. This TCR was recovered from a man between 50 and 59 years old with urothelial cancer. V gene TRBV27 combines with J gene TRBJ2-1; 7 bases are shared with TRBD1. The sequencing here drew on PBMCs, taken around atezolizumab (anti-PD-L1) treatment. CDR3 in amino acids: CATEQGVEQFF. The CDR3 DNA sequence: TGTGCCACCGAGCAGGGGGTTGAGCAGTTCTTC.